This T cell receptor (beta chain) was obtained from a study of shared clonotypes between healthy human individuals. Study-level results: Clonotypes that were shared across a few donors made up around 5% of naive CD4 clonotypes. Relative to their counterparts shared across all four donors, non-shared clonotypes exhibited diminished generation probabilities.

Splitting of each subset's genomic DNA was done evenly across several immunoSEQ plates. Per the original methods: ImmunoSEQ output held junction-only sequences without quality scores, so filtering differed. Assay: immunoSEQ multiplex PCR; the TCRdb copy retains only in-frame clones and omits some. V and J calls and clone size are given by that table; D and trimming were obtained from the DNA. Of roughly 2.5 million clones in the sample, approximately 92% are singletons; the top ten hold roughly 0.13%. As concerns this clone: Antigen specificity is unknown.

Germline CDR1 is MNHNY and CDR2 is SVGAGI (reference sequence). Trimming stripped 2 bases from V and 6 bases from J, with 11 bases between. This CDR3 contains 14 residues. The source of this sequence is a man aged 18 to 30 in good health. The sample consisted of naive CD4+ T cells sorted from blood. Subset in this sample: CD45RA+ positively selected. The V call is TRBV6-6, the J call TRBJ1-5; D uncertain. The CDR3 DNA reads TGTGCCAGCAGTTACGTGGTGGCGGGTCAGCCCCAGCATTTT. The encoded protein is CASSYVVAGQPQHF.